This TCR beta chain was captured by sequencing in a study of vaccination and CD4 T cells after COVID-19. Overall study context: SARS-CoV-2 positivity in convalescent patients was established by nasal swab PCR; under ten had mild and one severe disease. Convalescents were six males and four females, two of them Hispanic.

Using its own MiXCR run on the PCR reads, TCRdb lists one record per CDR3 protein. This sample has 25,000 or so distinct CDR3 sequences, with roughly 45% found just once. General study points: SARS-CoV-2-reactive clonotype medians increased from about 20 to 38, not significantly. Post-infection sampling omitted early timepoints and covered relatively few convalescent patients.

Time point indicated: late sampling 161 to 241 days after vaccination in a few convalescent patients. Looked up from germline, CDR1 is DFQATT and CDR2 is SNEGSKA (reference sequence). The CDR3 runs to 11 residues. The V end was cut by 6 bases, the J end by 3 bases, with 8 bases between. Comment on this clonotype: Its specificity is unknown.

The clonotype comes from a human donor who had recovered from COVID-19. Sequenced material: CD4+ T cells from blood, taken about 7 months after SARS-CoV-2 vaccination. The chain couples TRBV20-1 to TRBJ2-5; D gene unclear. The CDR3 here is CSATLKETQYF. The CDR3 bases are TGCAGTGCCACCCTAAAAGAGACCCAGTACTTC.